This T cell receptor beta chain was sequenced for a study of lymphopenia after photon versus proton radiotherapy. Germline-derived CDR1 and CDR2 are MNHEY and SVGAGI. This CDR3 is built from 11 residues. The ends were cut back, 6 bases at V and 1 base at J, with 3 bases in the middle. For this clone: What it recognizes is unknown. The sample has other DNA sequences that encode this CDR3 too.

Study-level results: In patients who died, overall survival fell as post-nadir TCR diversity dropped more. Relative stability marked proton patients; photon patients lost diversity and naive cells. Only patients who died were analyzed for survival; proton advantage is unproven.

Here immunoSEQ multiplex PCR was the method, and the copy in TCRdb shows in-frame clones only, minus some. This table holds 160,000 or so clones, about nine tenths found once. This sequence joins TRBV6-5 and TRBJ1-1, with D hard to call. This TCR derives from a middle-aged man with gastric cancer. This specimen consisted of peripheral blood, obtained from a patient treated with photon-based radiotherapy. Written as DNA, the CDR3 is TGTGCCAGCAGGGGGAACACTGAAGCTTTCTTT. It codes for CASRGNTEAFF.